This TCR beta chain was retrieved from a study of cytomegalovirus exposure and HLA in healthy donors. The donors gave bone marrow, and they were healthy. With 2 bases removed from V and 7 bases from J, the gap between germline ends came to 3 bases. The CDR3 extends over 11 amino acids. Germline V gene data show CDR1 as MNHEY and CDR2 as SVGAGI. General observations from the study: Among TCR sequences, most were rare, though some public TCRs appeared in many donors.

For this clone: Antigen: not known.

Both 60 Vbeta primers and 13 Jbeta primers went into the PCR. Produced via immunoSEQ multiplex PCR; TCRdb's table is partial and in-frame only. The repertoire holds tens of thousands of clones, with about 66% as singletons. Sequencing was done on a sample of PBMCs. The source is a man aged 55 to 70 in good health and CMV-seropositive. V and J are TRBV6-5 and TRBJ1-3; D is unclear. The CDR3 here is CASSYRNTIYF. CDR3 nucleotides: TGTGCCAGCAGTTACCGGAACACCATATATTTT.